This T cell receptor beta chain is from a study of beta chain features in type 1 diabetes. The length of the CDR3 is 13 residues. Germline values: CDR1 SGHNT, CDR2 YYREEE (reference sequence). V lost 3 bases, J lost 0 bases, and 4 bases lay in between. Every bit of the isolated RNA underwent reverse transcription, so sequencing read expressed TCRB transcripts. Clones were sequenced by immunoSEQ multiplex PCR, and TCRdb holds only the in-frame ones, with some missing. The sample has more than 300,000 clones, 8% to 10% seen once. Points on this clone: What it binds is not known.

Findings and caveats of the study: Within each of all four CD4+ subsets, Type 1 diabetes patients had TCRB CDR3s that were moderately but significantly shorter. TCRB repertoires of naive, central memory and Treg cells appeared more similar among patients than among healthy donors.

This sequence joins TRBV5-4 and TRBJ1-5; D is undetermined. Sequencing used central memory CD4+ T cells from blood. The TCR originated in a man aged 25 to 40 with type 1 diabetes. CDR3 sequence (DNA): TGTGCCAGCAGCTGGGATAGCAATCAGCCCCAGCATTTT. Translation gives CASSWDSNQPQHF.